This TCR beta chain was retrieved from a study of human thymus T cells. Thymic tissue was derived from resections collected during corrective heart surgery. Healthy Finnish infants undergoing corrective surgery for congenital heart defects provided the donor material. Study-wide points: Thymic and blood repertoires showed apparently biased V and J gene usage. The related literature has documented a marked overlap of thymic repertoires among unrelated individuals.

TCRdb's table, derived via immunoSEQ multiplex PCR, lists solely in-frame clones and lacks some. The sample yields tens of thousands of clones, around 96% seen once. In the case of this clone: Its specificity is not known.

From germline, CDR1 is MDHEN and CDR2 SYDVKM. The CDR3 contains 15 residues. V was shortened by 4 bases and J by 2 bases, with 14 bases between the two germline ends. The J gene is TRBJ2-5, the V gene TRBV28; no clear D. The clonotype was recovered from a boy in the first two years of life with a congenital heart defect but otherwise immunologically healthy. Specimen: thymus tissue. This chain's CDR3 is CASSYDLEDQETQYF. CDR3 sequence (DNA): TGTGCCAGCAGTTATGACCTCGAGGATCAAGAGACCCAGTACTTC.